These 28 T cell receptor beta chains were all obtained from the same sample, sequenced in a study of blood T cell repertoires in COVID-19. Method: immunoSEQ multiplex PCR; TCRdb's copy keeps in-frame clones and lacks some. The sample has roughly 150,000 clones, roughly 93% seen once. Source material: peripheral blood. All receptors come from a man between 18 and 29 years old with acute or convalescent COVID-19.

The J gene is TRBJ1-1, the V gene TRBV18, with TRBD1 identical over 10 bases. V trimming: 3 bases; J trimming: 1 base; junction bases outside the gene matches: 2. CDR3 size: 15 residues. Per the germline V gene, CDR1 is KGHSH and CDR2 is LQKENI. As DNA, the CDR3 is TGTGCCAGCTCACCGGGACAGGGGCAGAACACTGAAGCTTTCTTT. Translated: CASSPGQGQNTEAFF. Variable domain in full (rest from reference TRBV18 and TRBJ1-1): NAGVMQNPRHLVRRRGQEARLRCSPMKGHSHVYWYRQLPEEGLKFMVYLQKENIIDESGMPKERFSAEFPKEGPSILRIQQVVRGDSAAYFCASSPGQGQNTEAFFGQGTRLTVV.

The chain carries TRBV5-1 and TRBJ2-2; TRBD1 matches 7 bases. Germline values: CDR1 SGHRS, CDR2 YFSETQ. The J segment lost 6 bases and the V segment lost 4 bases, leaving 3 bases of the junction unmatched. CDR3 length: 13 amino acids. For the CDR3, the DNA is TGCGCCAGCAGCGTTCAGGGGGCCGGGGAGCTGTTTTTT. This encodes CASSVQGAGELFF.

The chain carries TRBV4-2 and TRBJ1-5; a possible D gene is TRBD1 (5 bases). The CDR3 loop spans 15 amino acids. The V and J ends lost 0 bases and 3 bases respectively, with 9 bases between them. In germline, CDR1 is LGHNA, CDR2 YNFKEQ. The CDR3 loop is CASSQDSGNNQPQHF. For the CDR3, the DNA is TGTGCCAGCAGCCAAGATTCAGGGAACAATCAGCCCCAGCATTTT.

The gene calls are TRBV27 and TRBJ1-1; 8 nucleotides match TRBD1. V lost 3 bases, J lost 5 bases, and 8 bases stayed unmatched. Germline CDR1 reads MNHEY; CDR2 reads SMNVEV (reference sequence). This CDR3 spans 15 amino acids. CDR3 region: CASSFFGTGGTEAFF. The CDR3 nucleotides read TGTGCCAGCAGTTTTTTTGGGACAGGCGGGACTGAAGCTTTCTTT.

The rearrangement uses TRBV29-1 and TRBJ2-1; 7 nucleotides line up with TRBD2. V shed 1 base and J 5 bases; nucleotides not matched to a gene: 5. Germline V gene sequence: CDR1 SQVTM, CDR2 ANQGSEA. The CDR3 loop spans 14 amino acids. The CDR3 is CSVEAGGLDNEQFF. CDR3 DNA sequence: TGCAGCGTTGAAGCGGGGGGTTTGGACAATGAGCAGTTCTTC.

The chain joins TRBV6-6 to TRBJ1-5, with 9 bases lining up with TRBD1. The V segment lost 4 bases and the J segment 6 bases; nucleotides outside the gene matches: 7. The CDR3 has 15 amino acids. CDR1 and CDR2 from the germline V gene are MNHNY and SVGAGI (reference sequence). CDR3 protein: CASSFLGQGPQPQHF. CDR3 nucleotides: TGTGCCAGCAGTTTCCTGGGACAGGGTCCTCAGCCCCAGCATTTT.

The V and J genes are TRBV5-1 and TRBJ2-3, with D possibly TRBD2 on 7 matching bases. V lost 0 bases and J 5 bases, leaving 13 bases between the germline ends. The CDR3 is made up of 15 amino acids. Germline assignment: CDR1 SGHRS and CDR2 YFSETQ. CDR3 sequence (DNA): TGCGCCAGCAGCTTGGAGGGGGGGCAAGGAGATACGCAGTATTTT. Its protein product is CASSLEGGQGDTQYF.

This clone occurred a few times. This chain links TRBV4-1 with TRBJ2-7; 15 bases map to TRBD2. Germline values: CDR1 MGHRA, CDR2 YSYEKL. The CDR3 consists of 20 residues. V gave up 4 bases and J gave up 0 bases; unmatched junction bases: 13. The CDR3: CASSLPTGTSGRRSSYEQYF. The CDR3 nucleotides read TGCGCCAGCAGCCTTCCAACCGGGACTAGCGGGAGGAGGAGCTCCTACGAGCAGTACTTC.

The J gene is TRBJ1-5, the V gene TRBV10-1; tentative D call: TRBD1 (5 bases). CDR1 and CDR2 from the germline V gene are WNHNN and SYGVQD (reference sequence). The V end was cut by 6 bases, the J end by 7 bases, with 10 bases between. The CDR3 has 12 residues. Here the CDR3 DNA reads TGCGCCAGCAGCTCAGGGTCACAGCCCCAGCATTTT. It encodes CASSSGSQPQHF.

V usage is TRBV2 and J usage is TRBJ1-2, with 10 bases identical to TRBD1. The CDR3 spans 13 residues. Germline V gives CDR1 SNHLY, CDR2 FYNNEI. The V and J ends lost 9 bases and 4 bases, in that order; junction bases with no gene match: 5. This chain's CDR3 is CASDRGLGYGYTF. CDR3 DNA sequence: TGTGCCAGTGACAGGGGGCTCGGCTATGGCTACACCTTC.

The chain combines TRBV4-1 with TRBJ2-1; 8 nucleotides align to TRBD2. The CDR3 is 21 amino acids. After removal of 0 bases from V and 9 bases from J, the junction contained 25 bases not matched to a gene. The germline V gene encodes CDR1 MGHRA and CDR2 YSYEKL. CDR3 DNA sequence: TGCGCCAGCAGCCAAGAAGGTCCACTAGCGGCTTCGTCCCCCTCATCAGGTGAGCAGTTCTTC. Its translation: CASSQEGPLAASSPSSGEQFF.

This chain joins TRBV19 and TRBJ1-1; 10 bases line up with TRBD1. J lost 2 bases, V lost 5 bases, and 8 bases had no gene match. Germline lookup yields CDR1 LNHDA and CDR2 SQIVND (reference sequence). This CDR3 has 16 amino acids. The CDR3 region is CASSSAGTGENTEAFF. The CDR3 DNA follows: TGTGCCAGTAGTTCCGCCGGGACAGGGGAAAACACTGAAGCTTTCTTT.

The chain employs TRBV12-5 and TRBJ1-1; perhaps TRBD1 as D (6 bases). In germline, CDR1 is LGHNT, CDR2 FRNRAP. Trimming removed 3 bases at V and 4 bases at J, with 18 bases between. The CDR3 has 16 residues. The CDR3 DNA is TGTGCTAGTGGTTTCGGTGGGGGACAAAAAGGCACTGAAGCTTTCTTT. Amino acids: CASGFGGGQKGTEAFF.

This clone was detected only once. This rearrangement joins TRBV30 to TRBJ2-3; TRBD1 matches at 8 bases. Germline V gene sequence: CDR1 GTSNPN, CDR2 SVGIG (reference sequence). The J segment lost 2 bases and the V segment lost 3 bases, leaving 13 bases of the junction unmatched. CDR3 length: 17 amino acids. CDR3 in amino acids: CAWRLGSTGVTTDTQYF. CDR3 DNA: TGTGCCTGGAGGTTGGGATCGACAGGGGTAACCACAGATACGCAGTATTTT.

V usage is TRBV7-9 and J usage is TRBJ1-2, with D unclear. V was pared by 7 bases and J by 2 bases, with 20 bases between. The germline CDR1 and CDR2 sequences are SEHNR and FQNEAQ (reference sequence). The CDR3 runs 16 residues. CDR3 nucleotides: TGTGCCAGCACAGACTTAGTCGGGGAACTCAACTATGGCTACACCTTC. It yields the protein CASTDLVGELNYGYTF.

The V gene is TRBV5-1, the J gene TRBJ2-7; D not certain. Trimming pared 3 bases from V and 1 base from J, leaving 14 bases between. CDR3 length: 15 residues. The germline V gene encodes CDR1 SGHRS and CDR2 YFSETQ. The DNA of the CDR3 is TGCGCCAGCAGCTCCGGGTCCCAACTTTCCTACGAGCAGTACTTC. Translated, it gives CASSSGSQLSYEQYF.

The J gene is TRBJ2-7, the V gene TRBV7-9; tentatively, D is TRBD1 (6 bases). Trimming cost V 3 bases and J 2 bases, with 17 bases left between them. Germline CDR1 SEHNR, CDR2 FQNEAQ (reference sequence). The CDR3 sequence is 16 residues long. In DNA, the CDR3 is TGTGCCAGCAGCTTTGCCTCAACAGGGCTCCCCTACGAGCAGTACTTC. Its translation is CASSFASTGLPYEQYF.

This clone showed up just once. The V and J genes are TRBV7-9 and TRBJ2-3; TRBD2 matches 8 bases. The V segment lost 5 bases and the J segment 5 bases; nucleotides outside the gene matches: 12. The germline CDR1 and CDR2 sequences are SEHNR and FQNEAQ (reference sequence). This CDR3 comprises 16 residues. CDR3 protein: CASSDLAGLRGDTQYF. As DNA, the CDR3 is TGTGCCAGCAGCGATTTAGCGGGGCTACGGGGAGATACGCAGTATTTT.

The genes are TRBV6-2 or TRBV6-3 and TRBJ1-2, with 9 bases fitting TRBD1. The CDR3 contains 15 residues. Trimming removed 2 bases from V and 5 bases from J; junction bases left unmatched: 6. Germline assignment: CDR1 MNHEY and CDR2 SVGEGT. CDR3 residues: CASSYNEQGAYGYTF. The CDR3 region has the DNA TGTGCCAGCAGTTACAACGAACAGGGGGCATATGGCTACACCTTC.

The chain joins TRBV5-5 to TRBJ1-2; a possible D gene is TRBD1 (6 bases). This CDR3 region has 14 residues. The V gene lost 1 base and the J gene lost 3 bases, with 10 bases spanning the gap. Germline lookup yields CDR1 SGHKS and CDR2 YYEKEE (reference sequence). The CDR3 DNA sequence: TGTGCCAGCAGCTTGTCACAGGGTGACTATGGCTACACCTTC. As protein: CASSLSQGDYGYTF.

The chain has TRBV27 and TRBJ1-1, with 7 bases aligning to TRBD1. There are 16 residues in the CDR3. Germline V gene data show CDR1 as MNHEY and CDR2 as SMNVEV (reference sequence). J was trimmed by 4 bases and V by 4 bases; bases with no gene match: 12. DNA for the CDR3: TGTGCCAGCAGTTCCCCCGGAGGGGGCAGGAGCACTGAAGCTTTCTTT. Encoded protein: CASSSPGGGRSTEAFF.

This sequence joins TRBV18 and TRBJ1-1; no clear D. This CDR3 comprises 15 residues. V was clipped by 6 bases and J by 5 bases, with 19 bases between them. Per germline, CDR1 KGHSH and CDR2 LQKENI. CDR3 amino acids: CASSPVGLKATEAFF. In nucleotides, the CDR3 is TGTGCCAGCTCTCCCGTGGGTCTTAAAGCGACTGAAGCTTTCTTT.

The CDR3 DNA reads as TGTGCCAGCAGTTACTCGTTCAAGCCTTGGGACAGTGACTTCCCCGGGGAGCTGTTTTTT. Translating it yields CASSYSFKPWDSDFPGELFF. J is TRBJ2-2 and V is TRBV6-2 or TRBV6-3; 7 bases line up with TRBD1. Germline trimming cut 0 bases from V and 6 bases from J; bases unmatched to any gene: 19. Germline V gene lookup returns CDR1 MNHEY and CDR2 SVGEGT. The CDR3 covers 20 residues.

The chain links TRBV9 to TRBJ2-2, with TRBD2 matching over 11 bases. V shed 5 bases and J 5 bases; nucleotides not matched to a gene: 5. The CDR3 length is 15 residues. The V gene's germline CDR1 is SGDLS and CDR2 YYNGEE. CDR3 DNA sequence: TGTGCCAGCAGTACTAGCGGGGGAAGTACCGGGGAGCTGTTTTTT. As protein: CASSTSGGSTGELFF.

The rearrangement uses TRBV10-3 and TRBJ1-2; possible D gene TRBD1, 5 bases. The length of the CDR3 is 14 residues. The germline V gene encodes CDR1 ENHRY and CDR2 SYGVKD. V was clipped by 2 bases and J by 2 bases, with 9 bases between them. The CDR3 region has the DNA TGTGCCATCAGTGAGCTCGGGGGAAACTATGGCTACACCTTC. It codes for CAISELGGNYGYTF.

This chain links TRBV19 with TRBJ1-1; D ambiguous. CDR1 LNHDA and CDR2 SQIVND come from the germline V gene (reference sequence). The CDR3 has 11 amino acids. Trimming cost V 3 bases and J 6 bases, with 5 bases left between them. The CDR3 DNA sequence: TGTGCCAGTAGTATCTCCTCTGAAGCTTTCTTT. It encodes CASSISSEAFF.

The gene calls are TRBV20-1 and TRBJ2-7; weak D call: TRBD2 (5 bases). CDR1 is DFQATT and CDR2 is SNEGSKA in the germline V gene (reference sequence). Trimming took 3 bases from V and 2 from J, leaving 11 bases between them. The CDR3 covers 13 residues. Here the CDR3 DNA reads TGCAGTGCTAGTGAGAGCGGTGCCTACGAGCAGTACTTC. Its translation: CSASESGAYEQYF.

V usage is TRBV24-1 and J usage is TRBJ1-1; no clear D. V was cut by 5 bases and J by 11 bases, with 8 bases left in between. This CDR3 is 10 amino acids long. CDR1 KGHDR and CDR2 SFDVKD come from the germline V gene. The CDR3 nucleotides are TGTGCCACCAGTGGGGCGGGGGCTTTCTTT. Its translation is CATSGAGAFF.